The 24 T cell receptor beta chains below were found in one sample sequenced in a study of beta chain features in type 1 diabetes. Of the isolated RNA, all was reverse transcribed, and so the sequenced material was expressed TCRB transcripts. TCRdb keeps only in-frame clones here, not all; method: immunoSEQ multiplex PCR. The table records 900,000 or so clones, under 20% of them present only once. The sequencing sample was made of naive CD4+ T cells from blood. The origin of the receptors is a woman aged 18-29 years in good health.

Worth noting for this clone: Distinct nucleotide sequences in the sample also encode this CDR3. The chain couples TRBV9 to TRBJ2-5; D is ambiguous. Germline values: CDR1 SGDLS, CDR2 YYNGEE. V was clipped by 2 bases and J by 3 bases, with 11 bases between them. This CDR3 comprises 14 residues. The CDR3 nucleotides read TGTGCCAGCAGCGTTGGTCCAGGAGAAGAGACCCAGTACTTC. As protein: CASSVGPGEETQYF. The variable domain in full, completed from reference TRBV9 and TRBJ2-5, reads DSGVTQTPKHLITATGQRVTLRCSPRSGDLSVYWYQQSLDQGLQFLIQYYNGEERAKGNILERFSAQQFPDLHSELNLSSLELGDSALYFCASSVGPGEETQYFGPGTRLLVL.

The CDR3 nucleotides are TGTGCCAGCAGCAACAAGCCTGGCTACACCTTC. This encodes CASSNKPGYTF. J is TRBJ1-2 and V is TRBV6-6; the D is unclear. Trimming stripped 6 bases from V and 7 bases from J, with 9 bases between. Germline CDR1 is MNHNY and CDR2 is SVGAGI (reference sequence). This CDR3 has 11 amino acids.

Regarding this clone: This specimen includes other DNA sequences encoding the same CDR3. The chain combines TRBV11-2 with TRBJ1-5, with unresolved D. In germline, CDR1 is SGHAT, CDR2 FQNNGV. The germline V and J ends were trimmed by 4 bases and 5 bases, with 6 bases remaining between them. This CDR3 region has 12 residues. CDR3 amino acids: CASSSEDQPQHF. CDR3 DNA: TGTGCCAGCAGCTCCGAAGATCAGCCCCAGCATTTT. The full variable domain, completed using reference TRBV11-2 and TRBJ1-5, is EAGVAQSPRYKIIEKRQSVAFWCNPISGHATLYWYQQILGQGPKLLIQFQNNGVVDDSQLPKDRFSAERLKGVDSTLKIQPAKLEDSAVYLCASSSEDQPQHFGDGTRLSIL.

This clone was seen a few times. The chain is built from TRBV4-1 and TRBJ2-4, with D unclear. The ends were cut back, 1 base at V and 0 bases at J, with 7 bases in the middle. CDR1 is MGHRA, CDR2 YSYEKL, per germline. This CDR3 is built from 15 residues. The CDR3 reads CASSQVYLAKNIQYF. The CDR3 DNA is TGCGCCAGCAGCCAAGTCTATTTAGCCAAAAACATTCAGTACTTC.

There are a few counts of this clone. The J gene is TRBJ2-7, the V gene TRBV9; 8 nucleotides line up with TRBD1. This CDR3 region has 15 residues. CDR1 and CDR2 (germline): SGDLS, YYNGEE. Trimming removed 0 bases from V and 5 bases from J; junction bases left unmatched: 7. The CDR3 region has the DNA TGTGCCAGCAGCGTAGTAGGACAGGGATTCGACGAGCAGTACTTC. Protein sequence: CASSVVGQGFDEQYF.

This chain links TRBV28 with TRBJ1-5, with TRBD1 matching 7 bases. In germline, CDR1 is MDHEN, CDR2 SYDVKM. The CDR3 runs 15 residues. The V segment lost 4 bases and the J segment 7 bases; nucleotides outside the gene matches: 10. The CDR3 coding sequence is TGTGCCAGCAGTTCCCCTGACAGGGTAAGCCAGCCCCAGCATTTT. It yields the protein CASSSPDRVSQPQHF. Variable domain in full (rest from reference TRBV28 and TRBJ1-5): DVKVTQSSRYLVKRTGEKVFLECVQDMDHENMFWYRQDPGLGLRLIYFSYDVKMKEKGDIPEGYSVSREKKERFSLILESASTNQTSMYLCASSSPDRVSQPQHFGDGTRLSIL.

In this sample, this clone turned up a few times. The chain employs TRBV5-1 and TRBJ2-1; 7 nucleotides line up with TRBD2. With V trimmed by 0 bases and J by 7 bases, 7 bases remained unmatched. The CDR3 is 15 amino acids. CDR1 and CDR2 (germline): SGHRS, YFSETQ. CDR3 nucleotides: TGCGCCAGCAGCTTGGGGACGGGAGGCCTAAATGAGCAGTTCTTC. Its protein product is CASSLGTGGLNEQFF.

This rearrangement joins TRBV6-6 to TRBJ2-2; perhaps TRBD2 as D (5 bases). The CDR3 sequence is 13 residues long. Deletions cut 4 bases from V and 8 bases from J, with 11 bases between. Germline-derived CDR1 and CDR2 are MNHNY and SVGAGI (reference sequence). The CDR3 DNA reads TGTGCCAGCAGTTCTCGGGGTGCAGGGGAGCTGTTTTTT. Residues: CASSSRGAGELFF.

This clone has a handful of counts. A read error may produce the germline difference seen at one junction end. CDR3 region: CASSSGTSGTQYF. CDR3 bases: TGTGCTAGCAGCTCCGGGACTAGCGGGACCCAGTACTTC. The chain joins TRBV7-7 to TRBJ2-5; 11 nucleotides match TRBD2. The CDR3 is 13 amino acids. Germline V lookup: CDR1 SSHAT, CDR2 FNYEAQ (reference sequence).

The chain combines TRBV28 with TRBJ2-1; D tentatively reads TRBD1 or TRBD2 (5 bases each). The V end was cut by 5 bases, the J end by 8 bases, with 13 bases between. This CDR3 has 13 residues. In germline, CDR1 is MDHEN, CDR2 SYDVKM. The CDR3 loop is CASSQLWGYEQFF. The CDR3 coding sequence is TGTGCCAGCAGTCAGTTATGGGGGTATGAGCAGTTCTTC.

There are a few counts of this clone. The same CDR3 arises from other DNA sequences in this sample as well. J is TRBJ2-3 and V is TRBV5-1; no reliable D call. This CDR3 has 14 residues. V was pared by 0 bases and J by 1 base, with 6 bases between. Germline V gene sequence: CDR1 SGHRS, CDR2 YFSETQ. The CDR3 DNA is TGCGCCAGCAGCTTGGCTCCAGGCACAGATACGCAGTATTTT. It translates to CASSLAPGTDTQYF. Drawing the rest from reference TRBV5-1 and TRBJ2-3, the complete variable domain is KAGVTQTPRYLIKTRGQQVTLSCSPISGHRSVSWYQQTPGQGLQFLFEYFSETQRNKGNFPGRFSGRQFSNSRSEMNVSTLELGDSALYLCASSLAPGTDTQYFGPGTRLTVL.

CDR3 sequence reads: CAGLEAEDSYEQYF. CDR3 nucleotide sequence: TGTGCAGGGCTTGAGGCGGAGGACTCCTACGAGCAGTACTTC. This chain uses TRBV5-6 with TRBJ2-7; possible D gene TRBD2, 5 bases. The CDR3 spans 14 residues. In germline, CDR1 is SGHDT, CDR2 YYEEEE.

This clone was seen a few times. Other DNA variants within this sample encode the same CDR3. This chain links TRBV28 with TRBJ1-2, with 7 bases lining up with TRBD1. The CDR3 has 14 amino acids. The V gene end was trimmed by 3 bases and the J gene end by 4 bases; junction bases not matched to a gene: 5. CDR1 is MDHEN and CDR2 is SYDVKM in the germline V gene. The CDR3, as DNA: TGTGCCAGCAGTTTCGGGCAGGGGGTCTATGGCTACACCTTC. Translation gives CASSFGQGVYGYTF.

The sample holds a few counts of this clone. CDR3 amino acids: CASRTTASGANVLTF. DNA for the CDR3: TGCGCCAGCAGAACGACGGCCTCTGGGGCCAACGTCCTGACTTTC. The chain joins TRBV5-1 to TRBJ2-6; the D is unclear. The CDR3 is 15 amino acids. The germline CDR1 and CDR2 sequences are SGHRS and YFSETQ. V was cut by 5 bases and J by 0 bases, with 9 bases left in between.

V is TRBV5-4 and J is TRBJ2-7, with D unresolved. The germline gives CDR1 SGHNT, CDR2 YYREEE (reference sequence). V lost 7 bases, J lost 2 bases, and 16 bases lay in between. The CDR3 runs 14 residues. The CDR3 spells CASSSKDGTYEQYF. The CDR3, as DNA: TGTGCCAGCTCCTCAAAGGACGGCACCTACGAGCAGTACTTC.

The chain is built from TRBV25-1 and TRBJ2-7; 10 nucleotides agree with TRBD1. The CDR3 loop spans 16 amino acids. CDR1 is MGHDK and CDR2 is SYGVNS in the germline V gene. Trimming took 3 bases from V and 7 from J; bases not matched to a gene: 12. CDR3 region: CASSDMPGQGIGEQYF. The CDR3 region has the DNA TGTGCCAGCAGTGACATGCCGGGACAGGGGATAGGGGAGCAGTACTTC.

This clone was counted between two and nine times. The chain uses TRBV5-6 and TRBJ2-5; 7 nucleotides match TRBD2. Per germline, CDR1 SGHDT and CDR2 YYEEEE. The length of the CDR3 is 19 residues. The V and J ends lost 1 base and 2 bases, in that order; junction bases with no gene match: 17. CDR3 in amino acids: CASSLPAGDQFGRQETQYF. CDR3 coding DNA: TGTGCCAGCAGCTTGCCGGCGGGAGATCAATTTGGACGTCAAGAGACCCAGTACTTC.

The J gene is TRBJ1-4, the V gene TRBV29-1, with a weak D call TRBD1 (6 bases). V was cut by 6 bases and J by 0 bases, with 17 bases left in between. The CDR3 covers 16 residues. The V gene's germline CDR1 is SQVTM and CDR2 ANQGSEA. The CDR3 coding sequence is TGCAGCGTAGGGGGGGTTGCGGGGACAACTAATGAAAAACTGTTTTTT. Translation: CSVGGVAGTTNEKLFF.

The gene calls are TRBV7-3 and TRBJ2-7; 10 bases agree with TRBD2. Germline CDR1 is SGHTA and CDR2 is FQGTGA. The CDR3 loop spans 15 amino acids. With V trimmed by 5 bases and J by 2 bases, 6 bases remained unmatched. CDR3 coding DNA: TGTGCCAGCAGCGCACTAGCGGGAAGTACCTACGAGCAGTACTTC. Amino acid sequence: CASSALAGSTYEQYF.

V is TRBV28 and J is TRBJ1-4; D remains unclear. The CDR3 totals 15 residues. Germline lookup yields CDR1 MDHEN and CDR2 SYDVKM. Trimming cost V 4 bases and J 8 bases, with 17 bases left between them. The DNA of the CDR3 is TGTGCCAGCAGTTCGATATGGCAGGTCGAGGAAAAACTGTTTTTT. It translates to CASSSIWQVEEKLFF.

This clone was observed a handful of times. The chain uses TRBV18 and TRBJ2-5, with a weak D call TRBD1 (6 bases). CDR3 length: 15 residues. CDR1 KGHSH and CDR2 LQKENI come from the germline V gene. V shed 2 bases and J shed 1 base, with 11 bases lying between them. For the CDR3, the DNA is TGTGCCAGCTCACCAGGACGAGGGGGCCAAGAGACCCAGTACTTC. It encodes CASSPGRGGQETQYF.

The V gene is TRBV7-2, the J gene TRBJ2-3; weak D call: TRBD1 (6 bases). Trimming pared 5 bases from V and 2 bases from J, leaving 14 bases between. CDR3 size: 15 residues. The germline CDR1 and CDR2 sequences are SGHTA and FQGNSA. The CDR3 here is CASSPQTGNTDTQYF. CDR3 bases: TGTGCCAGCAGCCCTCAGACAGGAAACACAGATACGCAGTATTTT.

CDR3 region: CASSLSGRGDTQYF. The DNA for the CDR3 is TGCGCCAGCAGCCTGAGCGGGAGGGGAGATACGCAGTATTTT. The chain is built from TRBV5-1 and TRBJ2-3; 10 bases align to TRBD2. Germline V gene data show CDR1 as SGHRS and CDR2 as YFSETQ. This CDR3 is built from 14 residues. The V and J ends lost 4 bases and 5 bases, in that order; junction bases with no gene match: 4.

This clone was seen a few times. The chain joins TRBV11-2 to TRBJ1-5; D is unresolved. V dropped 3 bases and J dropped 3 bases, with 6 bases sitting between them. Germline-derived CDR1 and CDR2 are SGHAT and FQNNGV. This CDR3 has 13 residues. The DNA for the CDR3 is TGTGCCAGCAGCTTTTGGAACAATCAGCCCCAGCATTTT. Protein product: CASSFWNNQPQHF.